The clone carrying this T cell receptor beta chain has a handful of counts. Its antigen remains unidentified. Total RNA extracted from each sample amounted to at least 6 micrograms. CDR3 length: 15 amino acids. Trimming left V 3 bases short and J 3 bases short, with 9 bases between. The entry originates in a study of blood T cells in healthy people across ages. The study's findings and limits: Per million T cells, TCR beta diversity dropped roughly linearly as age increased.

Together with a sample-barcoded 5' primer, a J-beta primer mix was included in a second PCR lasting about 6 to 11 cycles. Each CDR3 protein gets one entry after TCRdb re-called the 5' RACE reads with MiXCR. The sample includes 1,500,000 or so distinct CDR3 sequences, roughly 59% of them seen just once. Source material: blood. This chain links TRBV12-3 or TRBV12-4 with TRBJ1-6, with a tentative D call TRBD1 (5 bases). The sequence came from a man aged 18-30 years in good health. CDR3 bases: TGTGCCAGCAGTTTGGGGCCGATCTATAATTCACCCCTCCACTTT. Translation gives CASSLGPIYNSPLHF.